A single sample is the source of the 7 T cell receptor beta chains below, sequenced in a study of cytomegalovirus exposure and HLA in healthy donors (dated by TCRdb to about 2017). Receptors were amplified or captured by the immunoSEQ multiplex PCR assay. For the multiplex PCR, a mixture combining 60 forward primers for TCR Vbeta segments and 13 reverse primers for TCR Jbeta segments was used. TCRdb limited this immuneACCESS table to in-frame rearrangements with V and J called. A share of clones is missing; checked studies link under half to unresolved V genes, and the rest is unexplained. Within this sample are over 110,000 clones, with approximately 80% of them counted one time only. The ten largest clones add up to 2% to 3% of the sample. Sample: PBMCs. The origin of the receptors is a woman aged 18-29 years in good health and CMV-seropositive.

The chain carries TRBV27 and TRBJ2-1; 7 positions agree with TRBD1. The CDR3 is 17 amino acids. The germline gives CDR1 MNHEY, CDR2 SMNVEV (reference sequence). V lost 8 bases and J lost 0; bases outside the gene matches: 13. This CDR3 reads CASRLTGAGRSYNEQFF. Written as DNA, the CDR3 is TGTGCCAGCCGTCTCACAGGGGCGGGTCGCTCCTACAATGAGCAGTTCTTC.

V gene TRBV5-1 combines with J gene TRBJ2-3, with TRBD2 matching over 9 bases. Per germline, CDR1 SGHRS and CDR2 YFSETQ. The V segment lost 5 bases and the J segment 0 bases; nucleotides outside the gene matches: 7. The length of the CDR3 is 16 residues. Here the CDR3 reads CASSSQRGASTDTQYF. CDR3 nucleotides: TGCGCCAGCAGTTCCCAGCGGGGGGCAAGCACAGATACGCAGTATTTT.

This clone has just a few counts. The V and J genes are TRBV7-6 and TRBJ1-1; D is uncertain. The CDR3 is made up of 14 amino acids. Germline V gene sequence: CDR1 SGHVS, CDR2 FNYEAQ. The V gene lost 5 bases and the J gene lost 7 bases, with 17 bases spanning the gap. CDR3 DNA: TGTGCCAGCAGCGTAGACCCGACTAGGTTTGAAGCTTTCTTT. Residues: CASSVDPTRFEAFF.

The rearrangement uses TRBV2 and TRBJ1-1, with D hard to call. Per germline, CDR1 SNHLY and CDR2 FYNNEI. V was cut by 2 bases and J by 1 base, with 8 bases left in between. The CDR3 covers 14 residues. The CDR3 sequence: CASSEIGGNTEAFF. The CDR3 DNA reads TGTGCCAGCAGTGAAATAGGAGGGAACACTGAAGCTTTCTTT.

V and J are TRBV10-3 and TRBJ2-2; 7 bases map to TRBD1. The germline V gene has CDR1 ENHRY and CDR2 SYGVKD. The V segment lost 7 bases and the J segment 0 bases; nucleotides outside the gene matches: 5. CDR3 length: 15 amino acids. CDR3 protein: CAITHGTANTGELFF. CDR3 in DNA: TGTGCCATCACGCACGGGACAGCGAACACCGGGGAGCTGTTTTTT.

The V and J genes are TRBV7-2 and TRBJ1-2; 7 positions match TRBD1. V lost 4 bases, J lost 3 bases, and 5 bases stayed unmatched. The CDR3 is 14 residues long. Germline V gives CDR1 SGHTA, CDR2 FQGNSA. In nucleotides, the CDR3 is TGTGCCAGCAGCTCGGGGCAGGGGGACTATGGCTACACCTTC. Its translation is CASSSGQGDYGYTF.

The chain uses TRBV9 and TRBJ1-2, with 7 positions matching TRBD1. V lost 4 bases, J lost 2 bases, and 2 bases stayed unmatched. Per germline, CDR1 SGDLS and CDR2 YYNGEE. This CDR3 contains 13 residues. The CDR3: CASSQTGNYGYTF. CDR3 coding DNA: TGTGCCAGCAGCCAGACAGGGAACTATGGCTACACCTTC.